These 7 T cell receptor beta chains share one sample of origin, sequenced in a study of post-analysis software for immune sequencing data. Study outcomes and limitations: With TRBV5-6, TRBV5-1 and TRBV20-1 included, about five TRBV segments were more frequent in patients than in controls.

No antigen has been identified for these receptors. The library was made from cDNA and included unique molecular identifiers. TCRdb redid the calling of the PCR reads with MiXCR, one entry per CDR3 protein. The data show about 800,000 distinct CDR3 sequences, 25% to 30% seen once. Sequenced sample: blood. The receptors here all came from a girl under 18 with multiple sclerosis.

The gene calls are TRBV20-1 and TRBJ1-1; 7 nucleotides agree with TRBD1. The germline gives CDR1 DFQATT, CDR2 SNEGSKA (reference sequence). The V and J ends lost 2 bases and 1 base, in that order; junction bases with no gene match: 7. The CDR3 runs 15 residues. CDR3: CSARTTGEGNTEAFF. The CDR3 DNA is TGCAGTGCTAGAACCACAGGGGAGGGGAACACTGAAGCTTTCTTT.

The chain links TRBV5-1 to TRBJ2-3, with D tentatively TRBD1 (6 bases). Per germline, CDR1 SGHRS and CDR2 YFSETQ. Between the trimmed V and J ends, which lost 2 bases and 5 bases, there was a span of 18 bases. This CDR3 contains 16 residues. The CDR3 spells CASSFEDAGAGDTQYF. CDR3 in DNA: TGCGCCAGCAGCTTCGAGGACGCAGGGGCGGGAGATACGCAGTATTTT.

There are a few counts of this clonotype. The chain is built from TRBV11-2 and TRBJ1-3; 8 positions match TRBD1. The CDR3 loop spans 15 amino acids. Germline CDR1 SGHAT, CDR2 FQNNGV. V lost 5 bases and J lost 4; bases outside the gene matches: 7. The CDR3 loop reads CASSAPTGGGNTIYF. The CDR3 region has the DNA TGTGCCAGCAGCGCGCCCACAGGGGGAGGAAACACCATATATTTT.

This clonotype has more than one count but fewer than ten. The V call is TRBV6-5, the J call TRBJ2-7; TRBD2 matches 8 bases. The CDR3 has 18 residues. CDR1 and CDR2 from the germline V gene are MNHEY and SVGAGI. The junction had 12 bases not matched to a gene; V was cut back by 2 bases and J by 0 bases. The CDR3 bases are TGTGCCAGCAGTTACGCGCTAGCGGGTGGGAAGAGCTCCTACGAGCAGTACTTC. It translates to CASSYALAGGKSSYEQYF.

The chain carries TRBV20-1 and TRBJ2-5; the match to TRBD2 covers 9 bases. The CDR3 contains 14 residues. Germline-derived CDR1 and CDR2 are DFQATT and SNEGSKA (reference sequence). After removal of 4 bases from V and 4 bases from J, the junction contained 7 bases not matched to a gene. The CDR3 nucleotides read TGCAGTGCTATCGGGCGGGAGGGCCCAGAGACCCAGTACTTC. Translation gives CSAIGREGPETQYF.

The sample holds a few counts of this clonotype. The chain employs TRBV7-2 and TRBJ2-1; no firm D call. Trimming shortened V by 4 bases and J by 8 bases, and 15 bases separated the two germline ends. The germline V gene encodes CDR1 SGHTA and CDR2 FQGNSA. The CDR3 is made up of 14 amino acids. The CDR3 DNA follows: TGTGCCAGCAGCTCCTTGAAGGTGGGCGATGAGCAGTTCTTC. It encodes CASSSLKVGDEQFF.

This clonotype turned up a few times. The genes are TRBV10-3 and TRBJ2-7; 7 bases are shared with TRBD1. The J segment lost 7 bases and the V segment lost 7 bases, leaving 10 bases of the junction unmatched. Germline values: CDR1 ENHRY, CDR2 SYGVKD. This CDR3 contains 13 residues. CDR3 bases: TGTGCCATCACTCCAGAAGGGGGCGGTGAGCAGTACTTC. Residues: CAITPEGGGEQYF.